A single T cell receptor (beta chain) is shown here with its context. Its antigen remains unknown. The data stem from a study of cytomegalovirus exposure and HLA in healthy donors. 13 Jbeta primers and 60 Vbeta primers were used for the PCR. The protocol was immunoSEQ multiplex PCR, while the TCRdb copy is restricted to in-frame clones and leaves out a portion. This sample has more than 130,000 clones, with about 80% found just once. General study findings and limits: Sequencing depth across donors, presence/absence analyses assumed, was roughly uniform.

This clonotype was obtained from a male donor in good health and CMV-seronegative. Sequenced material: PBMCs.

DNA for the CDR3: TGCGCCAGCAGCCGAGCGCCGGGGGAGAGGAATGAGCAGTTCTTC. It translates to CASSRAPGERNEQFF. The V gene is TRBV4-1, the J gene TRBJ2-1; TRBD2 is a possible D gene (6 bases). Germline V gene sequence: CDR1 MGHRA, CDR2 YSYEKL. V was clipped by 4 bases and J by 7 bases, with 17 bases between them. The CDR3 sequence is 15 residues long.